The source of this T cell receptor (beta chain) is a study of cytomegalovirus exposure and HLA in healthy donors. Study outcomes and limitations: Based on reports, TCR beta sequences accurately predicted HLA-A and HLA-B alleles for most subjects. In an earlier analysis, most TCR beta V segments were productive about 87% or about 30% of the time. Available immune exposure information was restricted to CMV serostatus only.

Points on this clone: Its antigen is as yet unknown.

The V end was cut by 3 bases, the J end by 4 bases, with 12 bases between. Germline V gene sequence: CDR1 SGDLS, CDR2 YYNGEE. The CDR3 is 14 residues long. PCR primers comprised 60 Vbeta and 13 Jbeta primers. Data came from immunoSEQ multiplex PCR; TCRdb stores just in-frame clones and leaves some out. Of about 59,000 clones listed, approximately 80% are singletons. This receptor was identified in a human donor in good health. The sample taken for sequencing was PBMCs. The chain joins TRBV9 to TRBJ2-3; tentative D call: TRBD2 (5 bases). For the CDR3, the DNA is TGTGCCAGCAGCGCGGGGAACGCGGCAGATACGCAGTATTTT. Amino acids: CASSAGNAADTQYF.